This T cell receptor beta chain was found in a study of cytomegalovirus exposure and HLA in healthy donors. Study-wide results and limits: Analyzed later, association rates of TCRs varied across HLA loci, with DRB1 most and HLA-C fewest.

As for this clone: Its target is unknown.

The CDR3 spans 16 residues. Germline CDR1 is SGHTA and CDR2 is FQGNSA. V lost 5 bases to trimming and J lost 3 bases; unmatched junction nucleotides: 10. Primers included in the PCR were 60 Vbeta and 13 Jbeta primers. Produced via immunoSEQ multiplex PCR; TCRdb's table is partial and in-frame only. The sample lists about 120,000 clones; roughly 9% were seen once. The gene calls are TRBV7-2 and TRBJ2-3, with TRBD2 identical over 8 bases. Input material: PBMCs. The TCR originated in a man aged 25-45 years in good health and CMV-seronegative. The CDR3 nucleotides read TGTGCCAGCAGCGCTGCGGGGGGTCTGATTACAGATACGCAGTATTTT. Amino acid sequence: CASSAAGGLITDTQYF.